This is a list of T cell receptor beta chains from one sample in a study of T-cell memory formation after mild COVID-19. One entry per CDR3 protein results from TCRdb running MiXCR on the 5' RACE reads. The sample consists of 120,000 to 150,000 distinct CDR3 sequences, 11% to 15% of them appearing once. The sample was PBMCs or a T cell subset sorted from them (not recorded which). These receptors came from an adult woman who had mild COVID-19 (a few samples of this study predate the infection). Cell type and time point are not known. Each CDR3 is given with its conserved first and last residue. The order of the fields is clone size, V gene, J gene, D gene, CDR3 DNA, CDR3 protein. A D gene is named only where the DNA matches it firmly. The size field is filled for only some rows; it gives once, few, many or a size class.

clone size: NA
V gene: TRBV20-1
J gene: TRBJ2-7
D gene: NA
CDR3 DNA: TGCAGTGCCCTGGAGGGAGGTTCCTACGAGCAGTACTTC
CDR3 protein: CSALEGGSYEQYF

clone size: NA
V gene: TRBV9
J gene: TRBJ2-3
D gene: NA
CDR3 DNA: TGTGCCAGTCGAACAGGGAGCACAGATACGCAGTATTTT
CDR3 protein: CASRTGSTDTQYF

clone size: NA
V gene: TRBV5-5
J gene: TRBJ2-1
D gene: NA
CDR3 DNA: TGTGCCAGCAAATTCTTAACTGGTAGCAAGTACAATGAGCAGTTCTTC
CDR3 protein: CASKFLTGSKYNEQFF

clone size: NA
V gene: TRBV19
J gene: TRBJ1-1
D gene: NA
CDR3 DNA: TGTGCCAGTAGTAAGTCTGGGGTTACCCAAGCTTTCTTT
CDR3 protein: CASSKSGVTQAFF

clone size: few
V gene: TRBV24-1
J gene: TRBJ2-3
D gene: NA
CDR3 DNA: TGTGCCACCAGTGAACCTCAGGGATGGGAGCCAGATACGCAGTATTTT
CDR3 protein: CATSEPQGWEPDTQYF

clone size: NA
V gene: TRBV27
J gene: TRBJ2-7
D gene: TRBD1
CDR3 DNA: TGTGCCAGCAGTTTTCAGGGGGCGAGCGAGCAGTACTTC
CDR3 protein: CASSFQGASEQYF

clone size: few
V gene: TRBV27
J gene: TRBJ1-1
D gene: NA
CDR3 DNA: TGTGCCAGCAGGGGGAACTGGAACACTGAAGCTTTCTTT
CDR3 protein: CASRGNWNTEAFF

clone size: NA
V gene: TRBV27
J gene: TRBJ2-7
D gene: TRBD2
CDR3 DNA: TGTGCCAGCAGGCCCGGACTAGCGGAATCCTACGAGCAGTACTTC
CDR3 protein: CASRPGLAESYEQYF

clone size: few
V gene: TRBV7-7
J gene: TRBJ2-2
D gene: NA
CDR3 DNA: TGTGCTAGCAGCTACCGCACCGGGGAGCTGTTTTTT
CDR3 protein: CASSYRTGELFF

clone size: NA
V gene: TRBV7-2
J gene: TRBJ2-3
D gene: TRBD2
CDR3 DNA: TGTGCCAGCAGCTCAAGGACTAGCGGGTTCCCTAGCACAGATACGCAGTATTTT
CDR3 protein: CASSSRTSGFPSTDTQYF

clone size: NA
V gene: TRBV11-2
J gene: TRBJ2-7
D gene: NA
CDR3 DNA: TGTGCCAGCAGCTTAGCTCTTCTAGACGAGCAGTACTTC
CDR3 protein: CASSLALLDEQYF

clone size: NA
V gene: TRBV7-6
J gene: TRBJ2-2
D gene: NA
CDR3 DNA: TGTGCCAGCAGCTTAGACAGGGAGACCGGGGAGCTGTTTTTT
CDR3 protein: CASSLDRETGELFF

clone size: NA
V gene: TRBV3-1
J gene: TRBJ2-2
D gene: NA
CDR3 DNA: TGTGCCAGCAGCATTGAGCTGGACACCGGGGAGCTGTTTTTT
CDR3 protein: CASSIELDTGELFF

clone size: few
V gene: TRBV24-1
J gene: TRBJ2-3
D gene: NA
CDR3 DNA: TGTGCCACCAGTGATTTGGGGGACTCACATACGCAGTATTTT
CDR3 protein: CATSDLGDSHTQYF

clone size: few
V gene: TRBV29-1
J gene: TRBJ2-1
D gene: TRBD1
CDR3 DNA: TGCAGCGTTTCCGGGACAGGGATGTTCTACAATGAGCAGTTCTTC
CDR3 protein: CSVSGTGMFYNEQFF

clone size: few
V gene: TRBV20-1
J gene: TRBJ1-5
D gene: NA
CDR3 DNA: TGCAGTGCTAGCGACAGTTACAACCTCAATCAGCCCCAGCATTTT
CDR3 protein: CSASDSYNLNQPQHF

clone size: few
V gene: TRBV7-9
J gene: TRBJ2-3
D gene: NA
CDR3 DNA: TGTGCCAGCAGCTTAGGCCAAAGCACAGATACGCAGTATTTT
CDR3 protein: CASSLGQSTDTQYF

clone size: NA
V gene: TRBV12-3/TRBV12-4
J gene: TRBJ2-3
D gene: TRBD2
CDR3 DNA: TGTGCCAGCAGTTTACCGGGACTAGCGTTTGATACGCAGTATTTT
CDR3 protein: CASSLPGLAFDTQYF

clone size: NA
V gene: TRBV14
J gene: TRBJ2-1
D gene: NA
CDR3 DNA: TGTGCCAGCAGCCAAGAACCGGAAGTCTCCTACAATGAGCAGTTCTTC
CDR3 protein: CASSQEPEVSYNEQFF

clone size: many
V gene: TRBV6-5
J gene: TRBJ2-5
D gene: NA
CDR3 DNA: TGTGCCAGCAGTTTGGACTACTACCAAGAGACCCAGTACTTC
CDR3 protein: CASSLDYYQETQYF

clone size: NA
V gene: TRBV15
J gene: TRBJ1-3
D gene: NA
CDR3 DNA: TGTGCCACCAGCAGGAGGGGCTCTGGAAACACCATATATTTT
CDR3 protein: CATSRRGSGNTIYF

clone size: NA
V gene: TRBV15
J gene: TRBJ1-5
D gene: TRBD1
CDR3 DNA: TGTGCCACCAGCAGAGATAAGGGGACAGGGCGGCCCCAGCATTTT
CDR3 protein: CATSRDKGTGRPQHF

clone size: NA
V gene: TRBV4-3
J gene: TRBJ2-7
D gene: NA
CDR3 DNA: TGCGCCAGCAGCCAAGAGGGGACGGAGTCCTACGAGCAGTACTTC
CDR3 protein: CASSQEGTESYEQYF

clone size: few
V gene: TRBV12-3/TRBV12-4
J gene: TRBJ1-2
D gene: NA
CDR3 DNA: TGTGCCAGCAGTTTCCTGTGGTTACGGGGGGCATATGGCTACACCTTC
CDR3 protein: CASSFLWLRGAYGYTF

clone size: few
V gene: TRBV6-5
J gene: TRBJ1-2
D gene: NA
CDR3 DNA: TGTGCCAGCAGTTACTCCCAATTCTACTATGGCTACACCTTC
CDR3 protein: CASSYSQFYYGYTF

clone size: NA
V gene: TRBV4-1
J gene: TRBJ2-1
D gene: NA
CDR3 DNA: TGCGCCAGCAGCCCCAGGACGGGTTCCTACAATGAGCAGTTCTTC
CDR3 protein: CASSPRTGSYNEQFF

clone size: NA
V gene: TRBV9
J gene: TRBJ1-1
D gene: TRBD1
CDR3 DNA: TGTGCCAGCAGCGAGAGAGGACAGGGGTACACTGAAGCTTTCTTT
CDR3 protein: CASSERGQGYTEAFF

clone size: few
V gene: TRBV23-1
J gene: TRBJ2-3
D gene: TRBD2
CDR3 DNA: TGCGCCAGCAGGATGACTAGCGGGAGGAGGGATACGCAGTATTTT
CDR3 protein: CASRMTSGRRDTQYF

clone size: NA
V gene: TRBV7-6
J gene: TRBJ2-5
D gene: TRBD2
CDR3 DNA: TGTGCCAGCAGCTCACCCCTAGCGGGAGGATTGTCAGAGACCCAGTACTTC
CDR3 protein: CASSSPLAGGLSETQYF

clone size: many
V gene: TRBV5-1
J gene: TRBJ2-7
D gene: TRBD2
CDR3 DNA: TGCGCCAGCAGCTTGACTAGCGGGACCTACGAGCAGTACTTC
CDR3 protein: CASSLTSGTYEQYF

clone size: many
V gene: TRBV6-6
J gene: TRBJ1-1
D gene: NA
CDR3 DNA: TGTGCCAGCAACCTCATGGGGGACACTGAAGCTTTCTTT
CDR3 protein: CASNLMGDTEAFF

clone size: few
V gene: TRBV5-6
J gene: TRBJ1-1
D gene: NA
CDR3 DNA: TGTGCCAGCAGCTTGGTCCGGGGGGACACTGAAGCTTTCTTT
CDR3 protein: CASSLVRGDTEAFF

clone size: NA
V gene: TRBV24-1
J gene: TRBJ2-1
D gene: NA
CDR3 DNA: TGTGCCACCAGTGATTACGGTTACAATGAGCAGTTCTTC
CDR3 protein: CATSDYGYNEQFF

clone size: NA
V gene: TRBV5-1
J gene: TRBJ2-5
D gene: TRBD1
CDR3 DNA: TGCGCCAGCAGCTTGAGCACAGGGGCGCAGGAGACCCAGTACTTC
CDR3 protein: CASSLSTGAQETQYF

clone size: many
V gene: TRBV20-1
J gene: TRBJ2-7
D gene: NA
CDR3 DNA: TGCAGTGCTAGAGGCGCCTTTGCGGGGTCCTACGAGCAGTACTTC
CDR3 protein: CSARGAFAGSYEQYF

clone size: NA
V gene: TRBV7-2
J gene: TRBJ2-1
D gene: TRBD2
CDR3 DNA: TGTGCCAGCAGCTCTAGCGGGGGCCTGGGGGAGCAGTTCTTC
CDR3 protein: CASSSSGGLGEQFF

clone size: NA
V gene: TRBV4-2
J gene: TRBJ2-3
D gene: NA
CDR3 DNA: TGTGCCAGCAGCCAAGTTGTGGCGGGGCGTACAGATACGAAGTATTTT
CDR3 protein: CASSQVVAGRTDTKYF